What follows are 27 T cell receptor beta chains derived from one specimen sequenced in a study of blood T cell repertoires in COVID-19. Assay: immunoSEQ multiplex PCR; the TCRdb copy retains only in-frame clones and omits some. The repertoire holds more than 200,000 clones, with less than 90% as singletons. Sequencing was performed on peripheral blood. These receptor sequences come from a man aged 35 to 55 with acute or convalescent COVID-19.

The chain links TRBV19 to TRBJ1-2, with D maybe TRBD1 (5 bases). The CDR3 is 14 residues long. From germline, CDR1 is LNHDA and CDR2 SQIVND (reference sequence). V lost 4 bases to trimming and J lost 4 bases, with 13 bases between them. The CDR3: CASSKRQIIYGYTF. The CDR3 nucleotides are TGTGCCAGTAGTAAGAGACAGATCATCTATGGCTACACCTTC.

The V and J genes are TRBV6-4 and TRBJ1-2, with D possibly TRBD1 on 6 matching bases. Germline CDR1 and CDR2: MRHNA and SNTAGT. The germline V and J ends were trimmed by 1 base and 7 bases, with 16 bases remaining between them. The CDR3 consists of 15 residues. CDR3 protein: CASSDWNRDRTGYTF. The CDR3 nucleotides read TGTGCCAGCAGTGACTGGAACAGGGATCGTACTGGCTACACCTTC.

V and J are TRBV19 and TRBJ2-1; 9 bases fit TRBD2. This CDR3 spans 15 amino acids. Trimming took 5 bases from V and 7 from J; bases not matched to a gene: 9. The germline gives CDR1 LNHDA, CDR2 SQIVND (reference sequence). The DNA for the CDR3 is TGTGCCAGTAGTTCAATAGCGGGAGTATGGAATGAGCAGTTCTTC. Its protein is CASSSIAGVWNEQFF.

The V gene is TRBV10-3, the J gene TRBJ1-2, with D possibly TRBD1 on 5 matching bases. Trimming shortened V by 0 bases and J by 0 bases, and 14 bases separated the two germline ends. Germline lookup yields CDR1 ENHRY and CDR2 SYGVKD. CDR3 length equals 17 residues. DNA for the CDR3: TGTGCCATCAGTGAGTCAGGGGTGCAGGAAGCTAACTATGGCTACACCTTC. This codes for CAISESGVQEANYGYTF.

V and J are TRBV25-1 and TRBJ1-6, with D tentatively TRBD1 (5 bases). V lost 6 bases and J 7 bases, leaving 22 bases between the germline ends. The CDR3 contains 17 residues. Germline loops: CDR1 MGHDK, CDR2 SYGVNS. The CDR3 loop is CASSPPGRTQSNSPLHF. DNA for the CDR3: TGTGCCAGCAGCCCGCCAGGGAGGACACAATCGAATTCACCCCTCCACTTT.

The rearrangement links TRBV2 to TRBJ2-6; D is perhaps TRBD1 (5 bases). CDR1 is SNHLY, CDR2 FYNNEI, per germline. V was shortened by 5 bases and J by 19 bases, with 9 bases between the two germline ends. CDR3 size: 9 residues. The CDR3 region is CASSQGITF. CDR3 sequence (DNA): TGTGCCAGCAGTCAGGGTATAACTTTC.

J is TRBJ2-7 and V is TRBV28; a weak D match, TRBD2 (6 bases). The CDR3 runs 14 residues. CDR1 MDHEN and CDR2 SYDVKM come from the germline V gene. Trimming left V 8 bases short and J 0 bases short, with 14 bases between. This CDR3 reads CASAVPGVSYEQYF. In DNA form, the CDR3 reads TGTGCCAGCGCTGTTCCGGGGGTCTCCTACGAGCAGTACTTC.

The CDR3 nucleotides read TGTGCCAGCAGTAGACAGGGGGGCAACACTGAAGCTTTCTTT. This encodes CASSRQGGNTEAFF. The chain combines TRBV27 with TRBJ1-1, with TRBD1 identical over 9 bases. The CDR3 is made up of 14 amino acids. The germline V gene encodes CDR1 MNHEY and CDR2 SMNVEV (reference sequence). With V trimmed by 5 bases and J by 2 bases, 3 bases remained unmatched.

The V and J genes are TRBV7-9 and TRBJ2-2, with D tentatively TRBD2 (5 bases). V lost 3 bases and J lost 3, with 8 bases in between. This CDR3 is 14 amino acids long. The germline V gene encodes CDR1 SEHNR and CDR2 FQNEAQ (reference sequence). CDR3 DNA: TGTGCCAGCAGCTTGCCTAGCCACACCGGGGAGCTGTTTTTT. Amino acid sequence: CASSLPSHTGELFF.

This rearrangement joins TRBV11-3 to TRBJ1-1; a possible D gene is TRBD1 (5 bases). The CDR3 spans 14 residues. The germline V gene has CDR1 SGHNT and CDR2 YENEEA. V was pared by 5 bases and J by 4 bases, with 14 bases between. As DNA, the CDR3 is TGTGCCAGCAGCCTTGACAGCGTGGGCACTGAAGCTTTCTTT. Residues: CASSLDSVGTEAFF.

V gene TRBV11-2 combines with J gene TRBJ2-3, with TRBD2 matching 9 bases. The CDR3 is 16 amino acids. Germline trimming cut 5 bases from V and 1 base from J; bases unmatched to any gene: 7. Germline V gene lookup returns CDR1 SGHAT and CDR2 FQNNGV. CDR3 sequence: CASSRSRGGGTDTQYF. In DNA form, the CDR3 reads TGTGCCAGCAGCCGCTCGCGGGGGGGCGGCACAGATACGCAGTATTTT.

The chain joins TRBV30 to TRBJ1-3; 8 nucleotides match TRBD1. J gave up 4 bases and V 6 bases, and 11 bases lay outside the gene matches. The length of the CDR3 is 15 residues. Germline V gene lookup returns CDR1 GTSNPN and CDR2 SVGIG (reference sequence). The CDR3 DNA reads as TGTGCCTGCACCCCGGAGACAGGGGACGGAAACACCATATATTTT. Translating gives CACTPETGDGNTIYF.

The genes are TRBV3-1 (or the pseudogene TRBV3-2) and TRBJ1-5, with D possibly TRBD1 on 5 matching bases. Per the germline V gene, CDR1 is LGHDT and CDR2 is YNNKEL (reference sequence). This CDR3 is built from 14 residues. The V end was cut by 5 bases, the J end by 0 bases, with 8 bases between. This CDR3 is CASSSDSSNQPQHF. CDR3 DNA sequence: TGTGCCAGCAGCTCCGACAGTAGCAATCAGCCCCAGCATTTT.

This CDR3 reads CSAASYNEQFF. CDR3 bases: TGTTCCGCGGCCAGCTACAATGAGCAGTTCTTC. The chain is built from TRBV28 and TRBJ2-1; D ambiguous. The CDR3 is 11 amino acids. Germline assignment: CDR1 MDHEN and CDR2 SYDVKM.

The rearrangement joins TRBV24-1 to TRBJ2-1, with D unclear. Trimming stripped 7 bases from V and 3 bases from J, with 6 bases between. Germline V gene data show CDR1 as KGHDR and CDR2 as SFDVKD. The CDR3 consists of 12 residues. Here the CDR3 reads CATSRDYNEQFF. Here the CDR3 DNA reads TGTGCCACCAGCCGCGACTACAATGAGCAGTTCTTC.

V gene TRBV5-8 combines with J gene TRBJ2-4; TRBD1 is a possible D gene (5 bases). V shed 0 bases and J shed 0 bases, with 10 bases lying between them. This CDR3 spans 16 amino acids. CDR1 and CDR2 from the germline V gene are SGHTS and YDEGEE. The CDR3 DNA is TGTGCCAGCAGCTTGGGGGGCTCAATAGCCAAAAACATTCAGTACTTC. Translating it yields CASSLGGSIAKNIQYF.

The chain is built from TRBV20-1 and TRBJ2-3; the D gene is possibly TRBD1 (6 bases). Germline V lookup: CDR1 DFQATT, CDR2 SNEGSKA (reference sequence). V was trimmed by 5 bases and J by 0 bases, leaving 18 bases between them. CDR3 length equals 16 residues. The DNA of the CDR3 is TGCAGTGCTTGTGATAAGACAGGCGCAAGCACAGATACGCAGTATTTT. Its translation is CSACDKTGASTDTQYF.

This chain connects TRBV4-1 to TRBJ1-1; no clear D gene. V was clipped by 3 bases and J by 1 base, with 12 bases between them. This CDR3 comprises 15 residues. Germline CDR1 reads MGHRA; CDR2 reads YSYEKL. CDR3 protein: CASSHTRTANTEAFF. The CDR3 region has the DNA TGCGCCAGCAGCCATACCAGGACTGCGAACACTGAAGCTTTCTTT.

The J gene is TRBJ2-7, the V gene TRBV13; D is perhaps TRBD1 (5 bases). Germline CDR1 is PRHDT and CDR2 is FYEKMQ (reference sequence). The V and J ends lost 3 bases and 2 bases respectively, with 11 bases between them. The CDR3 runs to 14 residues. The chain's CDR3 is CASSFTQGTYEQYF. Here the CDR3 DNA reads TGTGCCAGCAGCTTTACGCAGGGAACCTACGAGCAGTACTTC.

The V gene is TRBV6-4, the J gene TRBJ1-6; TRBD1 might be the D (5 bases). The V and J ends lost 0 bases and 0 bases respectively, with 12 bases between them. Germline CDR1 reads MRHNA; CDR2 reads SNTAGT. CDR3 size: 18 residues. The CDR3 loop reads CASSDSLTASSYNSPLHF. CDR3 coding DNA: TGTGCCAGCAGTGACTCATTGACAGCTAGCTCCTATAATTCACCCCTCCACTTT.

This chain links TRBV27 with TRBJ1-5, with 7 bases lining up with TRBD1. Trimming cost V 2 bases and J 4 bases; bases outside gene matches: 2. The CDR3 spans 14 residues. Looked up from germline, CDR1 is MNHEY and CDR2 is SMNVEV (reference sequence). CDR3: CASSLKGANQPQHF. DNA of the CDR3: TGTGCCAGCAGTTTAAAGGGGGCAAATCAGCCCCAGCATTTT.

The rearrangement joins TRBV6-1 to TRBJ1-3; 7 bases fit TRBD1. The V gene end was trimmed by 3 bases and the J gene end by 0 bases; junction bases not matched to a gene: 5. The CDR3 covers 16 residues. The V gene's germline CDR1 is MNHNS and CDR2 SASEGT. The CDR3 is CASSDSGTVSGNTIYF. The CDR3 nucleotides read TGTGCCAGCAGTGATTCCGGGACAGTCTCTGGAAACACCATATATTTT.

The rearrangement uses TRBV6-2 or TRBV6-3 and TRBJ2-6; tentatively, D is TRBD1 (5 bases). This CDR3 is built from 16 residues. V was pared by 5 bases and J by 2 bases, with 13 bases between. Germline V CDR1 and CDR2: MNHEY, SVGEGT. In DNA form, the CDR3 reads TGTGCCAGCAGTCGCATCAGGGCCCCTGGGGCCAACGTCCTGACTTTC. Translating gives CASSRIRAPGANVLTF.

The chain links TRBV13 to TRBJ2-7, with 9 bases that match TRBD2. V gave up 3 bases and J gave up 6 bases; unmatched junction bases: 12. This CDR3 is built from 16 residues. Germline V CDR1 and CDR2: PRHDT, FYEKMQ (reference sequence). Here the CDR3 DNA reads TGTGCCAGCAGCTTTGGGCTAGCGGGACCCTCGGCCGAGCAGTACTTC. Protein: CASSFGLAGPSAEQYF.

The chain links TRBV24-1 to TRBJ1-5, with TRBD1 matching over 7 bases. CDR1 is KGHDR and CDR2 is SFDVKD in the germline V gene. This CDR3 has 16 residues. V lost 4 bases, J lost 1 base, and 6 bases stayed unmatched. DNA for the CDR3: TGTGCCACCAGTGAAGACAGGGTTGGCAGCAATCAGCCCCAGCATTTT. Translated, it gives CATSEDRVGSNQPQHF.

A remark on this clone: Other DNA sequences within the sample encode an identical CDR3. The rearrangement links TRBV19 to TRBJ2-7; 10 bases fit TRBD1. V dropped 8 bases and J dropped 5; count of bases not matched to a gene: 6. CDR1 LNHDA and CDR2 SQIVND come from the germline V gene (reference sequence). This CDR3 has 13 amino acids. Written as DNA, the CDR3 is TGTGCCAGTTCCCGGGACAGGGGCGACGAGCAGTACTTC. It encodes CASSRDRGDEQYF.

In regard to this clone: Other DNA sequences within the sample encode an identical CDR3. This sequence joins TRBV7-9 and TRBJ2-7; D is undetermined. V was pared by 3 bases and J by 2 bases, with 8 bases between. The germline CDR1 and CDR2 sequences are SEHNR and FQNEAQ (reference sequence). The CDR3 contains 13 residues. This CDR3 reads CASSFQVTYEQYF. In DNA form, the CDR3 reads TGTGCCAGCAGCTTTCAGGTTACCTACGAGCAGTACTTC.